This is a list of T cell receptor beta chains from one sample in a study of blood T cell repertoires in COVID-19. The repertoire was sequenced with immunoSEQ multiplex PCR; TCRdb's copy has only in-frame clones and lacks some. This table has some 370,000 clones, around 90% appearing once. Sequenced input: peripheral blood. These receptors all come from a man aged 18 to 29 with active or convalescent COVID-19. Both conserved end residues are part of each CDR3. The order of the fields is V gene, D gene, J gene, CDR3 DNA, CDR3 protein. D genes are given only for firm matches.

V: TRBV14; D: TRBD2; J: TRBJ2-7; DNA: TGTGCCAGCAGCCAAGATGGGGGACTAGACCTTTACGAGCAGTACTTC; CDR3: CASSQDGGLDLYEQYF
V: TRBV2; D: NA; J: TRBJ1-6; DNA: TGTGCCAGCCAAGGGGACTATAATTCACCCCTCCACTTT; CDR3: CASQGDYNSPLHF
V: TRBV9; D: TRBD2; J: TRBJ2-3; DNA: TGTGCCAGCAGTCCTGGGACTAGCGGGATAGCAGATACGCAGTATTTT; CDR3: CASSPGTSGIADTQYF
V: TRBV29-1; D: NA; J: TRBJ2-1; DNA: TGCAGCGTTTCGTCCCAGGGGGAGCAGTTCTTC; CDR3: CSVSSQGEQFF
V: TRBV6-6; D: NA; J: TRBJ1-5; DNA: TGTGCCAGCAGACCAGTCCCGGGGGCCCAGCATTTT; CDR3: CASRPVPGAQHF
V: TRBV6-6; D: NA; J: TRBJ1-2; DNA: TGTGCCAGCAGTTACTCCCAGGGGCAGGGGCGGTATGGCTACACCTTC; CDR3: CASSYSQGQGRYGYTF
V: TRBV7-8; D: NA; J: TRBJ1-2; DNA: TGTGCCAGCAGCTTTTCACAGGGTGATGGCTACACCTTC; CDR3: CASSFSQGDGYTF
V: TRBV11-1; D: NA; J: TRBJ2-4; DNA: TGTGCCAGCTCGAGTGGTAGTTCAGGGGACATTCAGTACTTC; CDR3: CASSSGSSGDIQYF
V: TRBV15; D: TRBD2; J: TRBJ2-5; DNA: TGTGCCACCAGCACCTGGACTAGCGGACCGCAAGAGACCCAGTACTTC; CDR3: CATSTWTSGPQETQYF
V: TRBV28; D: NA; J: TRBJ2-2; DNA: TGTGCCAGCAGTTTAAAGCGGGAGCTGTTTTTT; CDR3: CASSLKRELFF
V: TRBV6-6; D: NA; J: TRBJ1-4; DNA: TGTGCCAGCACTTCGGACGGGGTAGAGGAAAAACTGTTTTTT; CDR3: CASTSDGVEEKLFF
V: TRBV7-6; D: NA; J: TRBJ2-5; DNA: TGTGCCAGCAGCTTAGTTCGGCAGGACAAAGAGACCCAGTACTTC; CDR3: CASSLVRQDKETQYF